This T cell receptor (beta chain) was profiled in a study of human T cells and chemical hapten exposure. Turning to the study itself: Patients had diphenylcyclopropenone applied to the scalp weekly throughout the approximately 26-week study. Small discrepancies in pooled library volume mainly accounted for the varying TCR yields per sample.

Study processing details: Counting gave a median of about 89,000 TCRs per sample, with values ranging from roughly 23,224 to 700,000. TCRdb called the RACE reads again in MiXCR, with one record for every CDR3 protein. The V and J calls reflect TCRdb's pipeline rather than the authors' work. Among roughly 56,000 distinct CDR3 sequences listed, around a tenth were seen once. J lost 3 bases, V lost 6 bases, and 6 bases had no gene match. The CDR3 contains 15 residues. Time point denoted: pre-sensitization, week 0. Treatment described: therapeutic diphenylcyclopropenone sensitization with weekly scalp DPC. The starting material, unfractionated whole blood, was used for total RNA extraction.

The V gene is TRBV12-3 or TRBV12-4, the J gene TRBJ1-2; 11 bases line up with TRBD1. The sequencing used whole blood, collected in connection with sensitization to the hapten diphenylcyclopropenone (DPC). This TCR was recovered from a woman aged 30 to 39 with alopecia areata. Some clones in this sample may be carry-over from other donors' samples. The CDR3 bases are TGTGCCAGCAGCCCGGGACAGGGGGGGGACTATGGCTACACCTTC. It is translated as CASSPGQGGDYGYTF.